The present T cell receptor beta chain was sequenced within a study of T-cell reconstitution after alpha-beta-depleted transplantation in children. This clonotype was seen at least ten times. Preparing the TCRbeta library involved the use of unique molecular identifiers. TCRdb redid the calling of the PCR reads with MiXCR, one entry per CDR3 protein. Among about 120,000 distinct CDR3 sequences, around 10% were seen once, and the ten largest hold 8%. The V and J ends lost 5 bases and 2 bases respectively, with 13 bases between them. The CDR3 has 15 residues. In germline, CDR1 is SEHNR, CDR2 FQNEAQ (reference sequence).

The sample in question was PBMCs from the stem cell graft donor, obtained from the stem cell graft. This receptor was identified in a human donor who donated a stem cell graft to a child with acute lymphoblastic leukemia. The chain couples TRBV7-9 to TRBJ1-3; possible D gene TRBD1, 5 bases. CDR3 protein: CASSRTGTAGNTIYF. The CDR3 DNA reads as TGTGCCAGCAGCCGCACAGGAACGGCTGGAAACACCATATATTTT.